The present TCR beta chain was sequenced within a study of shared clonotypes between healthy human individuals. Study details: Donors had three CD4 naive, three CD4 memory, two CD8 naive and one CD8 memory plate apiece.

Clones were sequenced by immunoSEQ multiplex PCR, and TCRdb holds only the in-frame ones, with some missing. The sample includes 2,100,000 or so clones, around 95% of them seen just once. Germline V gives CDR1 SNHLY, CDR2 FYNNEI. Trimming cost V 8 bases and J 8 bases; bases outside gene matches: 3. The CDR3 consists of 13 residues. Study-wide findings and caveats: Tissue TCR repertoires likely differ from these blood-only repertoires. Clonotypes shared by all four sorted-subset donors had higher generation probabilities than non-shared clonotypes.

As regards this clone: The target antigen is unknown.

The source is a man between 18 and 29 years old in good health. Sequenced: naive CD4+ T cells sorted from blood. Subset meaning: CD45RA+ positively selected. This chain joins TRBV2 and TRBJ1-6, with TRBD1 matching 10 bases. CDR3 region: CASGGQGDSPLHF. CDR3 nucleotide sequence: TGTGCCAGCGGCGGACAGGGGGATTCACCCCTCCACTTT. The variable domain in full, completed from reference TRBV2 and TRBJ1-6, reads EPEVTQTPSHQVTQMGQEVILRCVPISNHLYFYWYRQILGQKVEFLVSFYNNEISEKSEIFDDQFSVERPDGSNFTLKIRSTKLEDSAMYFCASGGQGDSPLHFGNGTRLTVT.